This T cell receptor (beta chain) originates from a study of cytomegalovirus exposure and HLA in healthy donors. Study conclusions and caveats: In vitro experiments confirmed that three CMV-associated chains were specific for CMV antigens. A subsequent analysis found that TCR clusters from the first cohort also tended to co-occur in the approximately 120 validation repertoires, with under 95% of cluster scores above 0. It was reported that the classifier diagnosed cytomegalovirus status with high specificity and sensitivity in both the original and validation cohorts. The study labeled 180 or so TCR beta chains cytomegalovirus-associated.

About this clone itself: As yet, its antigen is unknown.

Profiled with immunoSEQ multiplex PCR; TCRdb holds only in-frame clones, not every one. The repertoire holds tens of thousands of clones, with roughly 96% as singletons. The CDR3 is 14 amino acids. V gave up 5 bases and J gave up 4 bases; unmatched junction bases: 7. CDR1 and CDR2 from the germline V gene are SEHNR and FQNEAQ (reference sequence). The TCR was taken from a man in his late teens or twenties in good health and CMV-seronegative. The chain is built from TRBV7-9 and TRBJ1-2; 7 bases match TRBD1. Sequenced input: PBMCs. CDR3 amino acids: CASSHPGQIYGYTF. CDR3 sequence (DNA): TGTGCCAGCAGCCATCCGGGACAGATCTATGGCTACACCTTC.